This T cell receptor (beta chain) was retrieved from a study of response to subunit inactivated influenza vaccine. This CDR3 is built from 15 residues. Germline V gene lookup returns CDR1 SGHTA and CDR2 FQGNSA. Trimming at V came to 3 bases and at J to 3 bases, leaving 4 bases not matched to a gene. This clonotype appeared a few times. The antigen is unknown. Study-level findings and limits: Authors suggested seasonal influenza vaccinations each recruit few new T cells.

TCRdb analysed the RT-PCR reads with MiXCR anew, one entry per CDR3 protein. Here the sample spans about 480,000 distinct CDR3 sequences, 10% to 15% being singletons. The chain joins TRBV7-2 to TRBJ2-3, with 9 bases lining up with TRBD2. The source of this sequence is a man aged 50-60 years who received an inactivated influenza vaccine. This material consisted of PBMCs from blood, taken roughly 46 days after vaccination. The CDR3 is CASSFSGRRTDTQYF. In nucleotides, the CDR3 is TGTGCCAGCAGCTTTAGCGGGAGACGAACAGATACGCAGTATTTT.